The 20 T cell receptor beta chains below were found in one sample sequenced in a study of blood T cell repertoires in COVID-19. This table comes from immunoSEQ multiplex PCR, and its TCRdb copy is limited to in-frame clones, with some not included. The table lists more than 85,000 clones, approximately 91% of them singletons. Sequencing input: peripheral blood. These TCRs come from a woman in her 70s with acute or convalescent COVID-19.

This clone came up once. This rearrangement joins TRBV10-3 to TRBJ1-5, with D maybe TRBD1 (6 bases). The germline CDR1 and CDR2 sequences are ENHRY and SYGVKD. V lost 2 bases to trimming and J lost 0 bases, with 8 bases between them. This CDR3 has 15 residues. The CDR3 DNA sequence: TGTGCCATCAGTGAGGCAGGGGTTAGCAATCAGCCCCAGCATTTT. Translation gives CAISEAGVSNQPQHF.

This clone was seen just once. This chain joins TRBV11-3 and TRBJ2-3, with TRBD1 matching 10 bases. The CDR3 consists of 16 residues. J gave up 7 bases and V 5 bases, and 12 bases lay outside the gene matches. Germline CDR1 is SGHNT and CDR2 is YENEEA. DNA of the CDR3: TGTGCCAGCAGCGCTGAGGGGGGGACAGGGGAATATACGCAGTATTTT. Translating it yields CASSAEGGTGEYTQYF.

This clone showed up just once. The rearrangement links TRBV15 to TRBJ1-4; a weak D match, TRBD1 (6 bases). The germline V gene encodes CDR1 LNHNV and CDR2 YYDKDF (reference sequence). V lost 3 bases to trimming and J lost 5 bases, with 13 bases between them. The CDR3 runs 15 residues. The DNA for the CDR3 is TGTGCCACCAGCAGCCCCGGGACAAGGAATGAAAAACTGTTTTTT. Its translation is CATSSPGTRNEKLFF.

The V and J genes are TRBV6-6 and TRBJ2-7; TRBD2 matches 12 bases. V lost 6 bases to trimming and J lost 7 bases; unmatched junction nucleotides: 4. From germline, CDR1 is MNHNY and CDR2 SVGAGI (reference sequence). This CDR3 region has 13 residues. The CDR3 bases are TGTGCCAGCAGGACTAGCGGGAGTCCTGAGCAGTACTTC. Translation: CASRTSGSPEQYF.

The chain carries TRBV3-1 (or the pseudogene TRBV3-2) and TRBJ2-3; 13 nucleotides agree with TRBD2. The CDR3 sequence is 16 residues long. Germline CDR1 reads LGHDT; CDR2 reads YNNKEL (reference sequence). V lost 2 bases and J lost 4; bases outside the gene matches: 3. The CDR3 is CASSQRLAGGPDTQYF. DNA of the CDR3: TGTGCCAGCAGCCAAAGACTAGCGGGAGGTCCAGATACGCAGTATTTT.

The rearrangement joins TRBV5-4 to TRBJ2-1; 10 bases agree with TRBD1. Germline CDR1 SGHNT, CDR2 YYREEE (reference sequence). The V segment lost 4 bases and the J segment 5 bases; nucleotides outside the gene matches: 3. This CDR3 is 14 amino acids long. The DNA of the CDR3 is TGTGCCAGCAGCAGGGGACAGGGGAACAATGAGCAGTTCTTC. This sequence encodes CASSRGQGNNEQFF.

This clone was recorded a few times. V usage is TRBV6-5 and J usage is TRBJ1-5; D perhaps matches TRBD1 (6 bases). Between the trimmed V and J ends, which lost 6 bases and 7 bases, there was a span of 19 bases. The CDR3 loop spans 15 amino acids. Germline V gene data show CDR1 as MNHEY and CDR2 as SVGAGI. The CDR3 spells CASRQLQGFYQPQHF. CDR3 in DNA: TGTGCCAGCAGACAACTACAGGGTTTTTACCAGCCCCAGCATTTT.

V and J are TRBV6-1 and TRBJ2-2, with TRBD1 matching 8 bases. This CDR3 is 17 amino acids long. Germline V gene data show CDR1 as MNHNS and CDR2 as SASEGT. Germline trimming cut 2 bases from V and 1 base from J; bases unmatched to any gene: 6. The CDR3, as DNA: TGTGCCAGCAGTGAAAGGGGACAGGCCAAGAACACCGGGGAGCTGTTTTTT. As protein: CASSERGQAKNTGELFF.

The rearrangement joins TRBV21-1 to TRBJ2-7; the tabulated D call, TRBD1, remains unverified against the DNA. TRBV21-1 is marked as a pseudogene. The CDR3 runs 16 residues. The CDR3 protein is CASSDCGQGLSREQYV. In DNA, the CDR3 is TGTGCCAGCAGCGATTGTGGACAGGGGCTCTCTCGCGAGCAGTACGTC.

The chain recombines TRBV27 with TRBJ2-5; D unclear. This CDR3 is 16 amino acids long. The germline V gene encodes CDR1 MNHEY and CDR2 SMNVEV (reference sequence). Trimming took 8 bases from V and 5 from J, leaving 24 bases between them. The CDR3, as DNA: TGTGCCAGCTCCCCTCGGTCCACGTCAACCCGTGAGACCCAGTACTTC. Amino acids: CASSPRSTSTRETQYF.

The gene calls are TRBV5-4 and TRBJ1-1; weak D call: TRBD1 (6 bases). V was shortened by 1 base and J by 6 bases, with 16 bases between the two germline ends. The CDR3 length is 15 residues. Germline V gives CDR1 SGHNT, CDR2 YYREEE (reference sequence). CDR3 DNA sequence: TGTGCCAGCAGCTTGCAACAGGGATCTGTAGCTGAAGCTTTCTTT. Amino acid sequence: CASSLQQGSVAEAFF.

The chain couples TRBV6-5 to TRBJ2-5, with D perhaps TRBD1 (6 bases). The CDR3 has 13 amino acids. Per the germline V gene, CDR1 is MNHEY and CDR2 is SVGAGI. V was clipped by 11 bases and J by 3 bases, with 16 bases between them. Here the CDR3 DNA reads TGTGCCCCAAAGGGGAACAGGGAAGAGACCCAGTACTTC. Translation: CAPKGNREETQYF.

CDR3 residues: CASSQFRGGLQGNTEAFF. The CDR3 region has the DNA TGTGCCAGCAGCCAATTCCGCGGGGGGCTACAGGGGAACACTGAAGCTTTCTTT. The gene calls are TRBV7-9 and TRBJ1-1; TRBD1 might be the D (6 bases). CDR1 SEHNR and CDR2 FQNEAQ come from the germline V gene (reference sequence). The CDR3 runs 18 residues. Deletions cut 5 bases from V and 1 base from J, with 23 bases between.

In nucleotides, the CDR3 is TGTGCCAGCACCATCCTTCCAGGGGAGCAGTACTTC. Protein: CASTILPGEQYF. The chain recombines TRBV11-2 with TRBJ2-7; TRBD1 might be the D (5 bases). Germline-derived CDR1 and CDR2 are SGHAT and FQNNGV. The CDR3 has 12 amino acids. V was cut by 7 bases and J by 7 bases, with 14 bases left in between.

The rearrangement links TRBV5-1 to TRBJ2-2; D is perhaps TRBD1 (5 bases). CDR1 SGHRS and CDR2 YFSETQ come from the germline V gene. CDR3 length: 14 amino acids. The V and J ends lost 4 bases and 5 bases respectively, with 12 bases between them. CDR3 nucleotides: TGCGCCAGCAGCCTACAGGCCGGAACCGGGGAGCTGTTTTTT. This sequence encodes CASSLQAGTGELFF. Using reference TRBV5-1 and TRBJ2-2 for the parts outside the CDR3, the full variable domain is KAGVTQTPRYLIKTRGQQVTLSCSPISGHRSVSWYQQTPGQGLQFLFEYFSETQRNKGNFPGRFSGRQFSNSRSEMNVSTLELGDSALYLCASSLQAGTGELFFGEGSRLTVL.

CDR3 loop: CASTGGPWNTEAFF. CDR3 DNA sequence: TGTGCCAGTACTGGGGGCCCTTGGAACACTGAAGCTTTCTTT. The chain uses TRBV19 and TRBJ1-1; a possible D gene is TRBD1 (6 bases). Germline V gene sequence: CDR1 LNHDA, CDR2 SQIVND (reference sequence). The CDR3 totals 14 residues. The V and J ends lost 7 bases and 1 base respectively, with 13 bases between them.

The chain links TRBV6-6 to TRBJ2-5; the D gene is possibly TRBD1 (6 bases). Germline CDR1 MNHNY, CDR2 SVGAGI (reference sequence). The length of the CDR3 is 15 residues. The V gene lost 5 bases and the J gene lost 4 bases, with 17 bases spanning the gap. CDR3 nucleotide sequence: TGTGCCAGCAGTATGGACAGCCCTGGTAGAGAGACCCAGTACTTC. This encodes CASSMDSPGRETQYF.

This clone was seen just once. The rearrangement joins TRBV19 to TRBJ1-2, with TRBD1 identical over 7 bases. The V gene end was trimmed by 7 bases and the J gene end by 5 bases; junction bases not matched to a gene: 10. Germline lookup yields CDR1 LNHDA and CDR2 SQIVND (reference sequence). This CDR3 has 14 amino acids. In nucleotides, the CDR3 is TGTGCCAGTATCTCGGGACAGCAATTTTATGGCTACACCTTC. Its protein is CASISGQQFYGYTF.

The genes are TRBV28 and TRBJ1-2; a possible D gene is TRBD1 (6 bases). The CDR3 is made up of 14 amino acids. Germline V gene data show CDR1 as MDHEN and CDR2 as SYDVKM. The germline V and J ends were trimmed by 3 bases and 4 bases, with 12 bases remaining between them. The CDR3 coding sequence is TGTGCCAGCAGTTTGGAAACAGGGATCTATGGCTACACCTTC. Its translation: CASSLETGIYGYTF.

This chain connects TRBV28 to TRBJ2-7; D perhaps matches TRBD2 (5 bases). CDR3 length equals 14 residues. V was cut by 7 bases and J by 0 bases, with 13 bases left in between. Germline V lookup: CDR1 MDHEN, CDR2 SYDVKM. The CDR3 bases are TGTGCCAGCACCCGGATAGGGAGCTCCTACGAGCAGTACTTC. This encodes CASTRIGSSYEQYF.